This entry features one TCR beta chain sequence. Its specificity is not known. This specimen belongs to a study of cytomegalovirus exposure and HLA in healthy donors. Clones were read by immunoSEQ multiplex PCR, and TCRdb kept only the in-frame ones, dropping some. Of under 95,000 clones detected, approximately 94% appear once; the ten largest clones hold about 3.6%. Whole-study findings and limits: Cytomegalovirus-associated status was assigned to 164 TCR beta chains.

This receptor was taken from a young woman in good health and CMV-seropositive. Sequencing was carried out using PBMCs.

The CDR3 DNA sequence: TGTGCCAGCAGCTTGGATCCAGACCCACGGGGCACTGAAGCTTTCTTT. This gives the protein CASSLDPDPRGTEAFF. The chain uses TRBV5-4 and TRBJ1-1; D gene uncertain. This CDR3 has 16 residues. The ends were cut back, 0 bases at V and 4 bases at J, with 16 bases in the middle. The germline V gene has CDR1 SGHNT and CDR2 YYREEE (reference sequence).